The 11 T cell receptor beta chains below come from one sample, sequenced in a study of blood T cell repertoires in COVID-19. Profiled with immunoSEQ multiplex PCR; TCRdb holds only in-frame clones, not every one. The sample has about 240,000 clones; approximately 78% are singletons. The material sequenced was peripheral blood. The receptors here all came from a woman in her sixties with active or convalescent COVID-19.

The rearrangement links TRBV30 to TRBJ1-2, with TRBD1 as a possible D gene (6 bases). This CDR3 has 13 residues. V was shortened by 0 bases and J by 8 bases, with 13 bases between the two germline ends. The germline V gene encodes CDR1 GTSNPN and CDR2 SVGIG (reference sequence). CDR3 DNA sequence: TGTGCCTGGAGTGTACAAGGGGGTGACGGCTACACCTTC. Translated, it gives CAWSVQGGDGYTF.

This chain connects TRBV7-2 to TRBJ1-1; D remains unclear. Germline CDR1 reads SGHTA; CDR2 reads FQGNSA. V was clipped by 0 bases and J by 2 bases, with 7 bases between them. The CDR3 has 14 residues. CDR3 in DNA: TGTGCCAGCAGCTTAGCTTTCATTAACACTGAAGCTTTCTTT. Translation gives CASSLAFINTEAFF.

J is TRBJ2-1 and V is TRBV25-1; the match to TRBD1 covers 7 bases. Germline V lookup: CDR1 MGHDK, CDR2 SYGVNS. The CDR3 runs 13 residues. V was clipped by 10 bases and J by 5 bases; unmatched bases: 8. The CDR3 region is CATLGDSNNEQFF. For the CDR3, the DNA is TGTGCCACCTTGGGGGACAGTAACAATGAGCAGTTCTTC.

This chain joins TRBV11-1 and TRBJ1-2, with 10 bases fitting TRBD1. The V gene end was trimmed by 5 bases and the J gene end by 4 bases; junction bases not matched to a gene: 7. Germline CDR1 is SGHAT and CDR2 is FQDESV (reference sequence). The CDR3 consists of 15 residues. CDR3 DNA sequence: TGTGCCAGCAGCCCGAGGACAGGGGGTCTCTATGGCTACACCTTC. Translated, it gives CASSPRTGGLYGYTF. The full variable domain, in which reference TRBV11-1 and TRBJ1-2 provide the parts outside the CDR3, is EAEVAQSPRYKITEKSQAVAFWCDPISGHATLYWYRQILGQGPELLVQFQDESVVDDSQLPKDRFSAERLKGVDSTLKIQPAELGDSAMYLCASSPRTGGLYGYTFGSGTRLTVV.

The chain couples TRBV6-5 to TRBJ2-7; D is uncertain. The germline V and J ends were trimmed by 0 bases and 7 bases, with 13 bases remaining between them. Per germline, CDR1 MNHEY and CDR2 SVGAGI. The length of the CDR3 is 14 residues. The CDR3 region has the DNA TGTGCCAGCAGTTACTCCAGGAATGTCCCAGAGCAGTACTTC. It is translated as CASSYSRNVPEQYF.

The V call is TRBV3-1 (or the pseudogene TRBV3-2), the J call TRBJ1-3, with a tentative D call TRBD1 (6 bases). Germline CDR1 LGHDT, CDR2 YNNKEL (reference sequence). The CDR3 runs to 15 residues. V was shortened by 4 bases and J by 8 bases, with 18 bases between the two germline ends. CDR3 DNA sequence: TGTGCCAGCAGCCTCGACAGGACCTGGGCGGACACCATATATTTT. It translates to CASSLDRTWADTIYF.

The rearrangement uses TRBV7-2 and TRBJ2-3, with 13 bases aligning to TRBD2. The CDR3 is 15 residues long. V dropped 4 bases and J dropped 8; count of bases not matched to a gene: 6. Germline V CDR1 and CDR2: SGHTA, FQGNSA. CDR3 in DNA: TGTGCCAGCAGCTCTGGACTAGCGGGGGAGTCTACGCAGTATTTT. Translation gives CASSSGLAGESTQYF.

The rearrangement links TRBV7-8 to TRBJ2-1; D is undetermined. Germline loops: CDR1 SGHVS, CDR2 FQNEAQ. This CDR3 region has 12 residues. Trimming left V 6 bases short and J 9 bases short, with 12 bases between. CDR3: CASSSILSEQFF. The CDR3 nucleotides are TGTGCCAGCAGTAGTATCTTGAGTGAGCAGTTCTTC.

V gene TRBV28 combines with J gene TRBJ1-5; D is uncertain. Germline-derived CDR1 and CDR2 are MDHEN and SYDVKM. Between the trimmed V and J ends, which lost 6 bases and 7 bases, there was a span of 13 bases. This CDR3 is built from 13 residues. The CDR3 region is CASSPSVGQPQHF. The CDR3 DNA is TGTGCCAGCAGCCCAAGTGTGGGCCAGCCCCAGCATTTT.

This chain joins TRBV27 and TRBJ1-6, with 7 bases fitting TRBD1. The CDR3 sequence is 14 residues long. V gave up 3 bases and J gave up 8 bases; unmatched junction bases: 4. The germline gives CDR1 MNHEY, CDR2 SMNVEV (reference sequence). The CDR3 sequence: CASSFQGDHSPLHF. The CDR3 coding sequence is TGTGCCAGCAGTTTTCAGGGGGATCATTCACCCCTCCACTTT.

The chain joins TRBV4-1 to TRBJ2-5, with D perhaps TRBD2 (7 bases). V was shortened by 4 bases and J by 4 bases, with 19 bases between the two germline ends. The V gene's germline CDR1 is MGHRA and CDR2 YSYEKL. The CDR3 runs 16 residues. The CDR3 reads CASSRGAGALGETQYF. In DNA, the CDR3 is TGCGCCAGCAGCCGGGGGGCGGGGGCCTTGGGAGAGACCCAGTACTTC.